This T cell receptor (beta chain) appears in the sequencing data of a study of identical twins. From the 5' RACE reads, TCRdb called clonotypes with MiXCR, one entry per CDR3 protein. Of about 700,000 distinct CDR3 sequences listed, 8.5% to 9% are singletons. V shed 8 bases and J 12 bases; nucleotides not matched to a gene: 16. The V gene's germline CDR1 is MNHEY and CDR2 SMNVEV (reference sequence). The CDR3 loop spans 15 amino acids. This clonotype was counted only a few times. These data were likewise used in another study, on yellow fever vaccine responses in identical twins.

The chain combines TRBV27 with TRBJ2-1, with 10 nucleotides matching TRBD2. Sequenced: PBMCs. This receptor was taken from a young woman in good health. This chain's CDR3 is CASCSISSGSIRQFF. As DNA, the CDR3 is TGTGCCAGCTGCAGTATCTCTAGCGGGAGCATAAGGCAGTTCTTC.